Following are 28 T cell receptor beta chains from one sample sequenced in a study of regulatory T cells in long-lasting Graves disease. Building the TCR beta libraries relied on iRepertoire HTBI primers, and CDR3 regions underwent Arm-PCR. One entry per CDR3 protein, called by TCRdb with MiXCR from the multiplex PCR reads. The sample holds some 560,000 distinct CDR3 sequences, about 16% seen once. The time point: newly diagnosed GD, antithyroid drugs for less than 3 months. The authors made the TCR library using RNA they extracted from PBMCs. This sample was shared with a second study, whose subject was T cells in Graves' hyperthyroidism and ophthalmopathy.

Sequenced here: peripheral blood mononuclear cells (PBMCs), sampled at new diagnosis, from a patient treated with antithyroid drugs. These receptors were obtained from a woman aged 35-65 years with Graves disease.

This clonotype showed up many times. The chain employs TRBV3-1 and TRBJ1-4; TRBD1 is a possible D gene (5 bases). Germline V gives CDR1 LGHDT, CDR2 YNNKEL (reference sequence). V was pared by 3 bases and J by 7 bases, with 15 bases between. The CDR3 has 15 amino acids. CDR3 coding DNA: TGTGCCAGCAGCCACCCCGGAGGGGCAGGTGAAAAACTGTTTTTT. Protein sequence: CASSHPGGAGEKLFF.

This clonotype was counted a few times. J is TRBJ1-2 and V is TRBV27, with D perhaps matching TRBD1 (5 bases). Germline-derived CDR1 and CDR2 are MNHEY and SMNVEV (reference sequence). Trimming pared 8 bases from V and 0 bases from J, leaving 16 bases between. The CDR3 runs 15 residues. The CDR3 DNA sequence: TGTGCCAGCCGTTCAGGGTTCCAAGCTAACTATGGCTACACCTTC. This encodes CASRSGFQANYGYTF.

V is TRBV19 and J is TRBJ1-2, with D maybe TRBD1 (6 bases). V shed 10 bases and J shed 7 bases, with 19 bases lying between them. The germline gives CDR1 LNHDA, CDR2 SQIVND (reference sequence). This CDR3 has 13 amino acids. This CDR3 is CANASETGLGYTF. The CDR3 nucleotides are TGTGCCAATGCTTCGGAAACAGGGCTTGGCTACACCTTC.

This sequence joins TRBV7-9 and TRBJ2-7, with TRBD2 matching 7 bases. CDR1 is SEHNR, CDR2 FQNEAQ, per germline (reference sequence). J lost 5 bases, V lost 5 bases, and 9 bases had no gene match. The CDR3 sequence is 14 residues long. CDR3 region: CASSLSGTINEQYF. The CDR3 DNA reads TGTGCCAGCAGCCTCTCCGGGACTATTAACGAGCAGTACTTC. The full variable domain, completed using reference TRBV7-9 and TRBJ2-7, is DTGVSQNPRHKITKRGQNVTFRCDPISEHNRLYWYRQTLGQGPEFLTYFQNEAQLEKSRLLSDRFSAERPKGSFSTLEIQRTEQGDSAMYLCASSLSGTINEQYFGPGTRLTVT.

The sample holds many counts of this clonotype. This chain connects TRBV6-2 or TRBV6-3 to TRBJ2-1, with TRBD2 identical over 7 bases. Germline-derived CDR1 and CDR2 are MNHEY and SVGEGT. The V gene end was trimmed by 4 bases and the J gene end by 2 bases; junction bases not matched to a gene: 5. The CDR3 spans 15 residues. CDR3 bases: TGTGCCAGCAGTTTGAGGGACTATACCTACAATGAGCAGTTCTTC. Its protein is CASSLRDYTYNEQFF.

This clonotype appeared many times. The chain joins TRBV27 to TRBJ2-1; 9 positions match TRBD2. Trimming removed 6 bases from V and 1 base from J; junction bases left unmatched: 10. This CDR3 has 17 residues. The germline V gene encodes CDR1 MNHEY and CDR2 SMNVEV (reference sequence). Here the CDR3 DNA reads TGTGCCAGCAGGGGGTGGGGTACTAGCGGGTCCTACAATGAGCAGTTCTTC. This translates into CASRGWGTSGSYNEQFF.

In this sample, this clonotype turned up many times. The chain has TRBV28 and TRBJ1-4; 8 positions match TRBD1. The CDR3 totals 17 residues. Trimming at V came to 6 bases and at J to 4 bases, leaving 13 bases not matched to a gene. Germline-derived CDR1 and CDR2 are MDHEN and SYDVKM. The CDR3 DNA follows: TGTGCCAGCAGACCCACCCTCGGACAGGGCCATAATGAAAAACTGTTTTTT. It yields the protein CASRPTLGQGHNEKLFF.

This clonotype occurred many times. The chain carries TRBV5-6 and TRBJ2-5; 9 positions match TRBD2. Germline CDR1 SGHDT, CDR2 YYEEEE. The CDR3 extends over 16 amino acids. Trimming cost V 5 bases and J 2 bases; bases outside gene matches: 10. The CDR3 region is CASSSGTSRLQETQYF. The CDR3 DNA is TGTGCCAGCAGTTCAGGGACTAGCAGGCTACAAGAGACCCAGTACTTC.

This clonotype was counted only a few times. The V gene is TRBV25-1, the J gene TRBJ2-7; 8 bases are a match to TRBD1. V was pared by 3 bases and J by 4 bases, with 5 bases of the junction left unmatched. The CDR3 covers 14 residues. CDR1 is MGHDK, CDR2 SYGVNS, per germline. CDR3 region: CASSDSDRVYEQYF. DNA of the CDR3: TGTGCCAGCAGTGATTCGGACAGGGTTTACGAGCAGTACTTC.

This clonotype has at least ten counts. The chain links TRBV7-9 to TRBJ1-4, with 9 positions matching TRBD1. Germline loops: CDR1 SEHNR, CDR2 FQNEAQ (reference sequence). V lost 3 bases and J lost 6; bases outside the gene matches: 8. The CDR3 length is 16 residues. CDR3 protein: CASSFSRDRAYEKLFF. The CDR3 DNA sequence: TGTGCCAGCAGCTTCAGCCGGGACAGGGCTTATGAAAAACTGTTTTTT.

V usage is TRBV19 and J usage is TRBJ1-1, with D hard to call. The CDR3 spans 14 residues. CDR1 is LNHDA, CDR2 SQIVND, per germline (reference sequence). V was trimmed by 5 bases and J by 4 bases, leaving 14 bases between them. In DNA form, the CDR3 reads TGTGCCAGTAGTTCCCAGAGGGCTGGCACTGAAGCTTTCTTT. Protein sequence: CASSSQRAGTEAFF. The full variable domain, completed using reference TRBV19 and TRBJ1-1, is DGGITQSPKYLFRKEGQNVTLSCEQNLNHDAMYWYRQDPGQGLRLIYYSQIVNDFQKGDIAEGYSVSREKKESFPLTVTSAQKNPTAFYLCASSSQRAGTEAFFGQGTRLTVV.

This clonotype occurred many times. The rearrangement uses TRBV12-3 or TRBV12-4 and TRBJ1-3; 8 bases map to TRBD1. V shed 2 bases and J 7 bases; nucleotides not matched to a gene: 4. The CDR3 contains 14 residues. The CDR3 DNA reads TGTGCCAGCAGTTTAACGGACAGGGAGAACACCATATATTTT. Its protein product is CASSLTDRENTIYF.

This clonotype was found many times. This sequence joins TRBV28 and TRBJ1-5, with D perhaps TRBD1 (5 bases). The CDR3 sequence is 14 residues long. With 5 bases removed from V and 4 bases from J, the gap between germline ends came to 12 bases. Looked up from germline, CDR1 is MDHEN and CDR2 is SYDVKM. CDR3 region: CASSGRGFNQPQHF. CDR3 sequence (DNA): TGTGCCAGCAGTGGCCGGGGGTTTAATCAGCCCCAGCATTTT.

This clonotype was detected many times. The CDR3 loop is CAISSDRDNQPQHF. CDR3 nucleotides: TGTGCCATCAGTAGCGACAGGGACAATCAGCCCCAGCATTTT. The chain carries TRBV10-3 and TRBJ1-5, with TRBD1 matching 7 bases. Trimming cost V 5 bases and J 3 bases; bases outside gene matches: 4. In germline, CDR1 is ENHRY, CDR2 SYGVKD. The CDR3 spans 14 residues.

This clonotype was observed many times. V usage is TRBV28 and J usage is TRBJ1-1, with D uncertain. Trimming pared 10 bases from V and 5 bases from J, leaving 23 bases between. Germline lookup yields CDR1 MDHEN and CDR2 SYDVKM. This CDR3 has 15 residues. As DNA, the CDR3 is TGTGCCACACCCTCAGGAATAGGAGGGAAAACTGAAGCTTTCTTT. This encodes CATPSGIGGKTEAFF.

The CDR3 sequence is CASSFDRGLNTEAFF. CDR3 sequence (DNA): TGTGCCAGCAGTTTTGACAGGGGACTGAACACTGAAGCTTTCTTT. V is TRBV12-3 or TRBV12-4 and J is TRBJ1-1; 8 bases are a match to TRBD1. The length of the CDR3 is 15 residues. V gave up 3 bases and J gave up 0 bases; unmatched junction bases: 3.

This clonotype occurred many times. The DNA for the CDR3 is TGCAGTGCTAGCCCGGGGACAGGCAGTTCACCCCTCCACTTT. Translation: CSASPGTGSSPLHF. The rearrangement joins TRBV20-1 to TRBJ1-6, with 8 bases lining up with TRBD1. V lost 3 bases, J lost 9 bases, and 7 bases stayed unmatched. Per the germline V gene, CDR1 is DFQATT and CDR2 is SNEGSKA (reference sequence). This CDR3 region has 14 residues.

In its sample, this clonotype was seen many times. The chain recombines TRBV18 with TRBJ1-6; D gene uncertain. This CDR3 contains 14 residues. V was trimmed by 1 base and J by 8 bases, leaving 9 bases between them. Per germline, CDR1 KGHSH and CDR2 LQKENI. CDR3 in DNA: TGTGCCAGCTCACCACAGGGCTCGGATTCACCCCTCCACTTT. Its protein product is CASSPQGSDSPLHF.

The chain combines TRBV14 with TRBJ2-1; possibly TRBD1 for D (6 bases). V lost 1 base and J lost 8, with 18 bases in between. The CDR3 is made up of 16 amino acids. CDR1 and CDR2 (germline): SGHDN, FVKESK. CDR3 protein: CASSQGRQVTGDEQFF. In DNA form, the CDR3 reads TGTGCCAGCAGCCAAGGGAGACAGGTAACTGGCGATGAGCAGTTCTTC.

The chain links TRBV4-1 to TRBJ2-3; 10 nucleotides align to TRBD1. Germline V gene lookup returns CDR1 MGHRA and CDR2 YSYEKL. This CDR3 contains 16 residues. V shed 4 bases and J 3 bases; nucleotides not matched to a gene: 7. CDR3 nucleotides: TGCGCCAGCAGCCCCCAGACAGGGGGCAGAACAGATACGCAGTATTTT. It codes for CASSPQTGGRTDTQYF.

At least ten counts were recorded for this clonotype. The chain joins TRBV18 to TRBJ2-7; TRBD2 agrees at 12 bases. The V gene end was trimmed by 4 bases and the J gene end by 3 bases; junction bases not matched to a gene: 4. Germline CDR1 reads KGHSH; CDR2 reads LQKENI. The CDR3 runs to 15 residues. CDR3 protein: CASSRLAGEFYEQYF. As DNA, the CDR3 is TGTGCCAGCTCACGACTAGCGGGGGAGTTCTACGAGCAGTACTTC.

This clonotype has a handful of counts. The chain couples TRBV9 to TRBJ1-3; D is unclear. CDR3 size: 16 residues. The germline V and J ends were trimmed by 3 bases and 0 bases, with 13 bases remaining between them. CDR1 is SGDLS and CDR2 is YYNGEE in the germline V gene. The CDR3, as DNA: TGTGCCAGCAGCGAGAACCAAGCACTCTCTGGAAACACCATATATTTT. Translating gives CASSENQALSGNTIYF.

The CDR3 here is CASSIAPPANYGYTF. CDR3 bases: TGTGCCAGTAGTATAGCCCCCCCAGCCAACTATGGCTACACCTTC. This chain joins TRBV19 and TRBJ1-2; the D is unclear. Between the trimmed V and J ends, which lost 1 base and 2 bases, there was a span of 11 bases. The CDR3 has 15 amino acids. Per the germline V gene, CDR1 is LNHDA and CDR2 is SQIVND (reference sequence).

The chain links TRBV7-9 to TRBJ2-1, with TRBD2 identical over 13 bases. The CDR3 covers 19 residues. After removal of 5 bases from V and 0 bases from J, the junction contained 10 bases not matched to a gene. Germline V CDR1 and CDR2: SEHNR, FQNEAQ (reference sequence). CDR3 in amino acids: CASSIGTSGARGSYNEQFF. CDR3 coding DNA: TGTGCCAGCAGCATCGGGACTAGCGGGGCTCGGGGCTCCTACAATGAGCAGTTCTTC.

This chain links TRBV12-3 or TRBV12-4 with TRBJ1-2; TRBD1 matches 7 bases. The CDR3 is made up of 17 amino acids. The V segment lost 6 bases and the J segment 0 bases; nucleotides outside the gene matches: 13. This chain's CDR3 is CASSITLTGAPNYGYTF. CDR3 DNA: TGTGCCAGCAGCATCACTCTAACAGGGGCGCCTAACTATGGCTACACCTTC.

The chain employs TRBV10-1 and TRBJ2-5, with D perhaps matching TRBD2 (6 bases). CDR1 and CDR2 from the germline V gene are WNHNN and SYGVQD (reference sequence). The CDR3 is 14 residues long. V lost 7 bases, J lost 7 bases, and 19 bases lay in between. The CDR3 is CASTPTPDGGTQYF. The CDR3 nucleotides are TGCGCCAGCACGCCTACTCCCGACGGGGGGACCCAGTACTTC.

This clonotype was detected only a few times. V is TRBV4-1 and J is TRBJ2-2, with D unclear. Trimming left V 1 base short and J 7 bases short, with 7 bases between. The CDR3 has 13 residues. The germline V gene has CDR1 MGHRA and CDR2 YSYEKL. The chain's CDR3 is CASSQVLGGELFF. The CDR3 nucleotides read TGCGCCAGCAGCCAAGTCCTGGGCGGGGAGCTGTTTTTT.

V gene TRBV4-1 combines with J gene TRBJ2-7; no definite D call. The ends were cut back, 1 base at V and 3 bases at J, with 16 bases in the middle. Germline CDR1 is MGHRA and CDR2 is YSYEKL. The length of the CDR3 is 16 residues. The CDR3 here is CASSQGLGRMNYEQYF. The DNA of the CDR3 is TGCGCCAGCAGCCAAGGTTTAGGGCGTATGAACTACGAGCAGTACTTC.